The 7 T cell receptor beta chains presented below share a single source sample, sequenced in a study of cytomegalovirus exposure and HLA in healthy donors. The PCR employed 60 Vbeta primers together with 13 Jbeta primers. Measured with immunoSEQ multiplex PCR; TCRdb has only the in-frame clones, and not every one. The sample lists around 140,000 clones; about two thirds were seen once. The sample was PBMCs. The origin of the receptors is a woman under 30 in good health and CMV-seronegative.

The chain links TRBV6-6 to TRBJ1-2; D might be TRBD1 (5 bases). The CDR3 is made up of 13 amino acids. Germline loops: CDR1 MNHNY, CDR2 SVGAGI (reference sequence). V was pared by 0 bases and J by 6 bases, with 8 bases between. CDR3 bases: TGTGCCAGCAGTTACTCGGAGGGGAATGGCTACACCTTC. As protein: CASSYSEGNGYTF.

This clone was observed a few times. The chain has TRBV11-2 and TRBJ1-4, with 8 bases matching TRBD1. The germline V gene encodes CDR1 SGHAT and CDR2 FQNNGV. This CDR3 spans 15 amino acids. Trimming removed 5 bases from V and 2 bases from J; junction bases left unmatched: 4. The CDR3 DNA is TGTGCCAGCAGCCGTCAGGGGGCCACTAATGAAAAACTGTTTTTT. It encodes CASSRQGATNEKLFF.

This chain uses TRBV18 with TRBJ2-1, with TRBD2 matching 12 bases. CDR3 length: 16 residues. With 0 bases clipped from V and 9 bases from J, the junction kept 6 bases outside the gene matches. Germline V CDR1 and CDR2: KGHSH, LQKENI. The DNA for the CDR3 is TGTGCCAGCTCACCACCTGCGACTAGCGGGGGACGTGAGCAGTTCTTC. The encoded protein is CASSPPATSGGREQFF.

The chain uses TRBV6-1 and TRBJ1-6; 7 nucleotides line up with TRBD1. This CDR3 is built from 13 residues. Germline lookup yields CDR1 MNHNS and CDR2 SASEGT. V was pared by 6 bases and J by 10 bases, with 6 bases of the junction left unmatched. CDR3 DNA sequence: TGTGCCAGCAGGCGGGACAGTAGATCACCCCTCCACTTT. This encodes CASRRDSRSPLHF.

The V call is TRBV19, the J call TRBJ1-2; 8 bases map to TRBD1. V was pared by 9 bases and J by 8 bases, with 8 bases of the junction left unmatched. Germline assignment: CDR1 LNHDA and CDR2 SQIVND (reference sequence). This CDR3 spans 12 amino acids. In DNA form, the CDR3 reads TGTGCCAGCGTTAACAGGGGGAGCGGCTACACCTTC. Translating gives CASVNRGSGYTF.

This rearrangement joins TRBV4-2 to TRBJ1-1; the D gene is possibly TRBD1 (6 bases). Trimming stripped 3 bases from V and 1 base from J, with 9 bases between. Germline V gene lookup returns CDR1 LGHNA and CDR2 YNFKEQ. The length of the CDR3 is 14 residues. This CDR3 is CASSQGTQNTEAFF. In nucleotides, the CDR3 is TGTGCCAGCAGCCAGGGGACACAGAACACTGAAGCTTTCTTT.

The chain has TRBV27 and TRBJ1-2, with D maybe TRBD1 (5 bases). This CDR3 spans 13 amino acids. Looked up from germline, CDR1 is MNHEY and CDR2 is SMNVEV (reference sequence). The V end was cut by 7 bases, the J end by 3 bases, with 12 bases between. The CDR3 nucleotides read TGTGCCAGCACCCCGGGGGGATACTATGGCTACACCTTC. Its protein product is CASTPGGYYGYTF.